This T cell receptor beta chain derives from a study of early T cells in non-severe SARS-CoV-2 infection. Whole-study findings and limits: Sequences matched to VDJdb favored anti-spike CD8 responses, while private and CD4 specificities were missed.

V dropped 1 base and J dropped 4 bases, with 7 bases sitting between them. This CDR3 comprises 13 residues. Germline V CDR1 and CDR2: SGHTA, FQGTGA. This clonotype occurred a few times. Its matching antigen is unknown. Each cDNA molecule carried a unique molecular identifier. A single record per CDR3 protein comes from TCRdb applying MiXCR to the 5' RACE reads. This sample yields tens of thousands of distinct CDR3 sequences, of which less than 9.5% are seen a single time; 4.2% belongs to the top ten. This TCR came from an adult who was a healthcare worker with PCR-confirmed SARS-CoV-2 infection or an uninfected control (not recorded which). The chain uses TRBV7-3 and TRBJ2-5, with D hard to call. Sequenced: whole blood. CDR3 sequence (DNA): TGTGCCAGCAGCTTAATGACCCGAGAGACCCAGTACTTC. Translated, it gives CASSLMTRETQYF.